This T cell receptor beta chain stems from a study of T cells in tuberculosis. To note about this clone: Its antigen is unidentified.

Study results and caveats: Selection depended on which cryopreserved specimens were available. Smaller distances to GMM-specific TCRs suggested their expansion in active tuberculosis.

TCRdb keeps only in-frame clones here, not all; method: immunoSEQ multiplex PCR. Altogether some 40,000 clones are present, around 95% being singletons, with the ten largest covering around 3.5%. Each donor contributed 100,000 or so T cells on average, unsorted. Sequenced sample: PBMCs. The clonotype was recovered from a donor aged 10 to 29 with latent tuberculosis or without tuberculosis infection.

CDR3 sequence: CASRETGGYTEAFF. The CDR3 nucleotides are TGTGCCAGCAGAGAGACAGGGGGGTACACTGAAGCTTTCTTT. The chain has TRBV6-1 and TRBJ1-1; TRBD1 matches at 9 bases. The germline CDR1 and CDR2 sequences are MNHNS and SASEGT. V trimming: 6 bases; J trimming: 3 bases; junction bases outside the gene matches: 5. The CDR3 extends over 14 amino acids.